The T cell receptor (beta chain) under discussion was sequenced for a study of T cell responses to AZD1222 COVID-19 vaccine. Some clones are missing from TCRdb's copy, which holds only in-frame ones; the method was immunoSEQ multiplex PCR. The sample includes about 150,000 clones, 85% to 95% of them seen just once. Turning to this clone: Its target is unknown.

Broader study findings: Reports say nearly half of spike-specific TCRs go after unmutated variant regions. Spike was spanned by vaccine-associated CD4 TCRs, with dominance at 160-218 and 743-854. Compared with day 0, the breadth and depth of the Spike-specific TCR repertoire rose significantly after two doses of AZD1222.

Germline V gene data show CDR1 as MDHEN and CDR2 as SYDVKM. CDR3 size: 16 residues. V was clipped by 6 bases and J by 4 bases, with 21 bases between them. The sequence derives from an adult who received the AZD1222 COVID-19 vaccine. The sample consisted of peripheral blood, taken 28 days after the second AZD1222 dose. The genes are TRBV28 and TRBJ1-2; D is possibly TRBD1 (5 bases). CDR3 protein: CASSSSGQPAGYGYTF. The CDR3 DNA sequence: TGTGCCAGCAGCTCCTCGGGGCAGCCAGCCGGCTATGGCTACACCTTC.